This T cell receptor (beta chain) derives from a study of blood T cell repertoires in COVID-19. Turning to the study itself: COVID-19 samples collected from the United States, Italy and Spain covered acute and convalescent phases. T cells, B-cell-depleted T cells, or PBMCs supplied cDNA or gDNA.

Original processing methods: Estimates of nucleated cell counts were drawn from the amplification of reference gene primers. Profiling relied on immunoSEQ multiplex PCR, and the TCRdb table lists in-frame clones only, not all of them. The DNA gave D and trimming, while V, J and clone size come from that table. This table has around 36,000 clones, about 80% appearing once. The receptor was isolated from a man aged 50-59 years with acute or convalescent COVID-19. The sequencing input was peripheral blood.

CDR3 nucleotide sequence: TGTGCCAGCAGTTTGTCGGCTAGCGGCACCTACGAGCAGTACTTC. Translation: CASSLSASGTYEQYF. The chain couples TRBV28 to TRBJ2-7; 7 positions match TRBD2. From germline, CDR1 is MDHEN and CDR2 SYDVKM. Germline trimming cut 3 bases from V and 2 bases from J; bases unmatched to any gene: 7. CDR3 length: 15 amino acids.